This section outlines one T cell receptor beta chain sequence together with its context. As yet, its antigen is unknown. The source of the sample is a study of T cells after yellow fever vaccination. TCRdb passed the 5' RACE reads through MiXCR, listing each CDR3 protein once. Of around 530,000 distinct CDR3 sequences detected, less than 20% appear once; the ten largest clones hold approximately 15%. Notes on the study in general: Only a small proportion of the clonotypes turned up in both the CD4 and the CD8 compartments, likely arising from convergent recombination.

The CDR3 runs 14 residues. Losses at the gene ends were 4 bases for V and 2 bases for J; bases not matched to a gene: 1. Per germline, CDR1 SEHNR and CDR2 FQNEAQ (reference sequence). The sequence came from a man aged 18 to 35 who received the YFV17D yellow fever vaccine. V is TRBV7-9 and J is TRBJ1-2, with TRBD1 identical over 10 bases. Sequences were derived from PBMCs, sampled less than 6 days after the first yellow fever vaccination. In DNA form, the CDR3 reads TGTGCCAGCAGCTGGGACAGGGGAAACTATGGCTACACCTTC. The encoded protein is CASSWDRGNYGYTF.